Following are 22 T cell receptor beta chains from one sample sequenced in a study of naive and memory T cell subsets. Both TRBC1 and TRBC2 were covered by a beta constant-region primer of two equimolar oligonucleotides. Four rounds of PCR amplified the ligated cDNA using nested alpha and beta constant-region primers plus SP2. TCRdb independently ran MiXCR on the UMI-ligation and nested PCR reads; one entry per CDR3 protein. The top ten hold approximately 0.87% of the sample, which has roughly 130,000 distinct CDR3 sequences, roughly 36% seen once. Source material: central memory CD4+ T cells from blood. The source is a human donor in good health.

This rearrangement joins TRBV30 to TRBJ1-3, with no clear D. This CDR3 contains 15 residues. Germline V CDR1 and CDR2: GTSNPN, SVGIG (reference sequence). V lost 3 bases and J lost 0, with 12 bases in between. The CDR3 DNA reads as TGTGCCTGGAGGATCGGACGTCTCTCTGGAAACACCATATATTTT. Translating it yields CAWRIGRLSGNTIYF.

This clonotype was picked up a small number of times. The gene calls are TRBV28 and TRBJ2-7; the D gene is possibly TRBD2 (7 bases). The V end lost 6 bases, the J end lost 3 bases, and 18 bases lay between the germline ends. Germline V gives CDR1 MDHEN, CDR2 SYDVKM. The CDR3 runs 15 residues. The CDR3: CASREGGQAFYEQYF. The DNA of the CDR3 is TGTGCCAGCAGGGAGGGGGGGCAAGCGTTCTACGAGCAGTACTTC.

This clonotype appeared a few times. V gene TRBV5-4 combines with J gene TRBJ1-6, with TRBD1 matching over 10 bases. CDR3 length equals 17 residues. Germline CDR1 and CDR2: SGHNT and YYREEE (reference sequence). Losses at the gene ends were 0 bases for V and 7 bases for J; bases not matched to a gene: 7. The CDR3 region is CASSLDSGTGVNSPLHF. The CDR3 coding sequence is TGTGCCAGCAGCTTGGATTCTGGGACAGGGGTGAATTCACCCCTCCACTTT. Full variable domain (rest looked up from reference TRBV5-4 and TRBJ1-6): ETGVTQSPTHLIKTRGQQVTLRCSSQSGHNTVSWYQQALGQGPQFIFQYYREEENGRGNFPPRFSGLQFPNYSSELNVNALELDDSALYLCASSLDSGTGVNSPLHFGNGTRLTVT.

This clonotype was detected only a few times. CDR3 region: CSVERWQGELFF. The CDR3 nucleotides read TGCAGCGTCGAGAGATGGCAGGGGGAACTGTTTTTT. J is TRBJ1-4 and V is TRBV29-1; the match to TRBD1 covers 7 bases. Per germline, CDR1 SQVTM and CDR2 ANQGSEA. CDR3 length equals 12 residues. After removal of 6 bases from V and 12 bases from J, the junction contained 10 bases not matched to a gene.

This clonotype occurred many times. The rearrangement joins TRBV7-2 to TRBJ2-7; the match to TRBD2 covers 15 bases. Trimming took 8 bases from V and 0 from J; bases not matched to a gene: 2. Germline CDR1 is SGHTA and CDR2 is FQGNSA. The CDR3 length is 15 residues. CDR3 sequence: CASGTSGGSSYEQYF. CDR3 nucleotides: TGTGCCAGCGGGACTAGCGGGGGGAGCTCCTACGAGCAGTACTTC.

This sequence joins TRBV28 and TRBJ2-3; tentative D call: TRBD2 (5 bases). V lost 4 bases and J lost 0, with 8 bases in between. CDR1 is MDHEN, CDR2 SYDVKM, per germline. The CDR3 runs 14 residues. The CDR3 loop is CASSSWTSTDTQYF. DNA for the CDR3: TGTGCCAGCAGTTCATGGACTAGCACAGATACGCAGTATTTT.

This clonotype appeared once. The CDR3 DNA is TGCAGTGCCCTGAGGGGCAGCCGGTATGGCTACACCTTC. Encoded protein: CSALRGSRYGYTF. V gene TRBV20-1 combines with J gene TRBJ1-2; TRBD1 might be the D (5 bases). Germline lookup yields CDR1 DFQATT and CDR2 SNEGSKA (reference sequence). The CDR3 runs to 13 residues. Trimming removed 6 bases at V and 5 bases at J, with 16 bases between.

This clonotype was detected only a few times. The chain links TRBV5-6 to TRBJ1-2, with 7 bases aligning to TRBD1. Germline-derived CDR1 and CDR2 are SGHDT and YYEEEE. The CDR3 runs 15 residues. Unmatched junction bases numbered 4, after V lost 2 bases and J lost 0 bases. The CDR3 loop reads CASSFTGQANYGYTF. The CDR3 DNA is TGTGCCAGCAGCTTCACCGGACAGGCTAACTATGGCTACACCTTC.

This clonotype was seen only a few times. The CDR3: CSAREPGLAGGREQYF. For the CDR3, the DNA is TGCAGTGCTAGGGAACCGGGACTAGCGGGAGGGCGCGAGCAGTACTTC. This rearrangement joins TRBV20-1 to TRBJ2-7, with 16 nucleotides matching TRBD2. The junction had 8 bases not matched to a gene; V was cut back by 3 bases and J by 6 bases. The V gene's germline CDR1 is DFQATT and CDR2 SNEGSKA (reference sequence). This CDR3 has 16 amino acids.

The chain joins TRBV27 to TRBJ1-1, with D possibly matching TRBD1 (6 bases). V was trimmed by 3 bases and J by 4 bases, leaving 9 bases between them. The CDR3 spans 13 residues. The germline V gene has CDR1 MNHEY and CDR2 SMNVEV (reference sequence). This chain's CDR3 is CASSFRGGTEAFF. In DNA, the CDR3 is TGTGCCAGCAGTTTCAGAGGGGGCACTGAAGCTTTCTTT.

V and J are TRBV20-1 and TRBJ2-5; 8 bases map to TRBD1. Trimming cost V 1 base and J 8 bases; bases outside gene matches: 6. Germline CDR1 is DFQATT and CDR2 is SNEGSKA (reference sequence). This CDR3 is 13 amino acids long. The CDR3 DNA follows: TGCAGTGCTAGAGTCGGCCAGGGGGCCACCCAGTACTTC. It encodes CSARVGQGATQYF.

The CDR3 is CASSYDRDTQYF. The CDR3 DNA reads as TGTGCCAGCAGCTACGATAGGGATACGCAGTATTTT. This chain links TRBV11-3 with TRBJ2-3; the D is unclear. This CDR3 has 12 amino acids. V lost 4 bases to trimming and J lost 6 bases, with 8 bases between them. CDR1 is SGHNT and CDR2 is YENEEA in the germline V gene.

This clonotype was seen only a few times. The J gene is TRBJ2-3, the V gene TRBV9, with TRBD2 matching over 10 bases. V was clipped by 0 bases and J by 4 bases; unmatched bases: 5. The CDR3 totals 16 residues. CDR1 and CDR2 from the germline V gene are SGDLS and YYNGEE. The CDR3 sequence is CASSVVPSGSADTQYF. The CDR3 DNA reads as TGTGCCAGCAGCGTAGTGCCTAGCGGGAGCGCAGATACGCAGTATTTT. The entire variable domain, with the rest obtained from reference TRBV9 and TRBJ2-3, is as follows: DSGVTQTPKHLITATGQRVTLRCSPRSGDLSVYWYQQSLDQGLQFLIQYYNGEERAKGNILERFSAQQFPDLHSELNLSSLELGDSALYFCASSVVPSGSADTQYFGPGTRLTVL.

The chain couples TRBV12-5 to TRBJ2-1, with a weak D call TRBD2 (6 bases). Germline V gene sequence: CDR1 LGHNT, CDR2 FRNRAP. The length of the CDR3 is 17 residues. The ends were cut back, 2 bases at V and 1 base at J, with 15 bases in the middle. The CDR3 DNA sequence: TGTGCTAGTGGTTTGCTTCTGGGGGGAATATCCTACAATGAGCAGTTCTTC. Translating it yields CASGLLLGGISYNEQFF. Filled out from reference TRBV12-5 and TRBJ2-1, the complete variable domain reads DARVTQTPRHKVTEMGQEVTMRCQPILGHNTVFWYRQTMMQGLELLAYFRNRAPLDDSGMPKDRFSAEMPDATLATLKIQPSEPRDSAVYFCASGLLLGGISYNEQFFGPGTRLTVL.

The chain recombines TRBV5-8 with TRBJ1-5; weak D call: TRBD1 (5 bases). V gave up 4 bases and J gave up 0 bases, with 14 bases separating them. The germline V gene encodes CDR1 SGHTS and CDR2 YDEGEE. The CDR3 contains 16 residues. The CDR3 spells CASSPDSGYSNQPQHF. CDR3 coding DNA: TGTGCCAGCAGCCCAGACAGCGGATATAGCAATCAGCCCCAGCATTTT.

This sequence joins TRBV7-2 and TRBJ1-3; D not resolved. The V end was cut by 5 bases, the J end by 0 bases, with 14 bases between. From germline, CDR1 is SGHTA and CDR2 FQGNSA. This CDR3 is built from 16 residues. CDR3 loop: CASSRMTLNSGNTIYF. CDR3 sequence (DNA): TGTGCCAGCAGCCGCATGACTTTAAACTCTGGAAACACCATATATTTT. The variable domain in full, with the rest retrieved from reference TRBV7-2 and TRBJ1-3, is GAGVSQSPSNKVTEKGKDVELRCDPISGHTALYWYRQSLGQGLEFLIYFQGNSAPDKSGLPSDRFSAERTGGSVSTLTIQRTQQEDSAVYLCASSRMTLNSGNTIYFGEGSWLTVV.

The CDR3 coding sequence is TGTGCCAGCAGACTAATGGGCCGCTTTGGGGTCGGCTACACCTTC. The encoded protein is CASRLMGRFGVGYTF. The chain carries TRBV28 and TRBJ1-2; unclear D gene. The germline V and J ends were trimmed by 6 bases and 8 bases, with 22 bases remaining between them. In germline, CDR1 is MDHEN, CDR2 SYDVKM. CDR3 length: 15 residues.

The rearrangement joins TRBV6-2 or TRBV6-3 to TRBJ2-7; D possibly corresponds to TRBD1 (5 bases). The CDR3 has 17 amino acids. The V end was cut by 0 bases, the J end by 3 bases, with 18 bases between. CDR1 and CDR2 (germline): MNHEY, SVGEGT. The CDR3 region has the DNA TGTGCCAGCAGTTACTCCCTGGTTGAATTTAGGGGCTACGAGCAGTACTTC. Amino acid sequence: CASSYSLVEFRGYEQYF.

This chain joins TRBV9 and TRBJ2-1, with TRBD2 identical over 14 bases. The CDR3 loop spans 16 amino acids. Germline V gene data show CDR1 as SGDLS and CDR2 as YYNGEE. Trimming at V came to 3 bases and at J to 8 bases, leaving 7 bases not matched to a gene. CDR3 in DNA: TGTGCCAGCAGCGCCCTGACTAGCGGGAGGGGGGATGAGCAGTTCTTC. Translating it yields CASSALTSGRGDEQFF.

This clonotype showed up many times. The V and J genes are TRBV3-1 and TRBJ1-1; no clear D gene. Deletions cut 0 bases from V and 4 bases from J, with 9 bases between. Germline V gene data show CDR1 as LGHDT and CDR2 as YNNKEL (reference sequence). This CDR3 has 14 residues. CDR3 sequence reads: CASSQESGSTEAFF. The CDR3 coding sequence is TGTGCCAGCAGCCAAGAGTCGGGAAGCACTGAAGCTTTCTTT. The full variable domain, its missing parts supplied by reference TRBV3-1 and TRBJ1-1, is DTAVSQTPKYLVTQMGNDKSIKCEQNLGHDTMYWYKQDSKKFLKIMFSYNNKELIINETVPNRFSPKSPDKAHLNLHINSLELGDSAVYFCASSQESGSTEAFFGQGTRLTVV.

The CDR3 sequence: CASSSTPGEPATNEKLFF. CDR3 nucleotides: TGTGCCAGCAGCTCCACCCCAGGAGAACCTGCAACTAATGAAAAACTGTTTTTT. V and J are TRBV7-9 and TRBJ1-4; D not resolved. The CDR3 is 18 amino acids. Per germline, CDR1 SEHNR and CDR2 FQNEAQ (reference sequence). Trimming removed 4 bases from V and 0 bases from J, with 18 bases in between.

The chain couples TRBV28 to TRBJ2-5, with TRBD2 matching 11 bases. CDR3 length: 14 residues. V was clipped by 5 bases and J by 7 bases; unmatched bases: 6. Germline loops: CDR1 MDHEN, CDR2 SYDVKM. CDR3 protein: CASSRLAGGGTQYF. The DNA for the CDR3 is TGTGCCAGCAGTCGTCTAGCGGGAGGTGGGACCCAGTACTTC.